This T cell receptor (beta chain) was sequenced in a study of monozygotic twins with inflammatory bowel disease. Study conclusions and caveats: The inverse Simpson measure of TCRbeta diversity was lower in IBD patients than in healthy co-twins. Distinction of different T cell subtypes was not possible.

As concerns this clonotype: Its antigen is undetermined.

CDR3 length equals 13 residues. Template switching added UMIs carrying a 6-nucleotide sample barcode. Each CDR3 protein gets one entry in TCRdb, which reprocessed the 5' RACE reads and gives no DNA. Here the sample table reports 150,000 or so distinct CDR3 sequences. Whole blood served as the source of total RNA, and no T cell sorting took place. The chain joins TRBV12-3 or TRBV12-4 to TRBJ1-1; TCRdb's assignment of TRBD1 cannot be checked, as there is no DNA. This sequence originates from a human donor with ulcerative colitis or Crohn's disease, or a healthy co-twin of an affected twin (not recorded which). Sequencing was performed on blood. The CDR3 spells CASSPTGDTEAFF.